This T cell receptor (beta chain) was sequenced in a study of blood T cells in healthy people across ages. The CDR3 totals 13 residues. Germline-derived CDR1 and CDR2 are DFQATT and SNEGSKA (reference sequence). V gave up 8 bases and J gave up 5 bases; unmatched junction bases: 7. For the second PCR, which ran for 7 to 11 cycles, a sample-barcoded 5' primer and a J-beta primer mix were used. Every cDNA molecule bore a tag from a template-switch adaptor containing 12 random nucleotides. MiXCR, applied by TCRdb to the 5' RACE reads, yields one record per CDR3 protein. The profile covers around 670,000 distinct CDR3 sequences, with approximately 30% appearing a single time and approximately 14% taken by the ten largest.

This receptor was obtained from a woman of 80 years or more in good health. The chain has TRBV20-1 and TRBJ2-5, with 11 bases aligning to TRBD2. The sample comprised blood. The CDR3 region has the DNA TGCAGTTCACTAGCGGGAGAGGCGGAGACCCAGTACTTC. This encodes CSSLAGEAETQYF.